The 27 T cell receptor beta chains reported below all come from one sample, sequenced in a study of blood T cell repertoires in COVID-19. Libraries were prepared by immunoSEQ multiplex PCR; TCRdb keeps only in-frame clonotypes and omits some of them. The table records about 310,000 clones, around 85% of them present only once. Sequencing was done on a sample of PBMCs or T cells enriched from blood (not recorded which). These TCRs come from a man aged 25-45 years who had recovered from COVID-19.

The chain combines TRBV19 with TRBJ1-5; perhaps TRBD1 as D (5 bases). Germline CDR1 LNHDA, CDR2 SQIVND (reference sequence). The CDR3 is made up of 15 amino acids. Trimming shortened V by 4 bases and J by 6 bases, and 16 bases separated the two germline ends. The CDR3 region is CASSKNQGIGQPQHF. The CDR3 DNA follows: TGTGCCAGTAGTAAAAACCAGGGAATCGGTCAGCCCCAGCATTTT.

The V call is TRBV5-1, the J call TRBJ1-4; TRBD1 is a possible D gene (5 bases). CDR3 length: 13 residues. CDR1 is SGHRS, CDR2 YFSETQ, per germline. Trimming stripped 0 bases from V and 8 bases from J, with 8 bases between. Written as DNA, the CDR3 is TGCGCCAGCAGCTTGGATGCAGGGGAAAAACTGTTTTTT. It codes for CASSLDAGEKLFF.

DNA of the CDR3: TGTGCCAGCAGCAATGGACTACCAGGGGGCAATGAGCAGTTCTTC. It encodes CASSNGLPGGNEQFF. V is TRBV7-2 and J is TRBJ2-1; D might be TRBD1 (7 bases). CDR1 and CDR2 from the germline V gene are SGHTA and FQGNSA. The CDR3 is made up of 15 amino acids. The V end was cut by 5 bases, the J end by 6 bases, with 17 bases between. The complete variable domain, with remaining parts taken from reference TRBV7-2 and TRBJ2-1, reads GAGVSQSPSNKVTEKGKDVELRCDPISGHTALYWYRQSLGQGLEFLIYFQGNSAPDKSGLPSDRFSAERTGGSVSTLTIQRTQQEDSAVYLCASSNGLPGGNEQFFGPGTRLTVL.

The chain is built from TRBV30 and TRBJ1-6, with TRBD1 as a possible D gene (6 bases). This CDR3 region has 14 residues. Per the germline V gene, CDR1 is GTSNPN and CDR2 is SVGIG (reference sequence). V lost 2 bases and J lost 9, with 14 bases in between. The CDR3 loop reads CAWSHFQGSSPLHF. The CDR3, as DNA: TGTGCCTGGAGTCATTTCCAGGGGAGTTCACCCCTCCACTTT.

The chain recombines TRBV10-3 with TRBJ1-4; D is uncertain. There are 13 residues in the CDR3. Germline V gene lookup returns CDR1 ENHRY and CDR2 SYGVKD. Trimming removed 4 bases from V and 5 bases from J, with 8 bases in between. The DNA for the CDR3 is TGTGCCATCAGTGGTAGCGGGAATGAAAAACTGTTTTTT. Amino acids: CAISGSGNEKLFF.

This sequence joins TRBV5-1 and TRBJ2-7; 9 positions agree with TRBD1. The CDR3 spans 14 residues. CDR1 and CDR2 from the germline V gene are SGHRS and YFSETQ. V gave up 5 bases and J gave up 2 bases; unmatched junction bases: 5. CDR3 protein: CASRPGTGTYEQYF. CDR3 coding DNA: TGCGCCAGCAGGCCCGGGACAGGGACCTACGAGCAGTACTTC.

The gene calls are TRBV28 and TRBJ2-7; TRBD1 matches at 7 bases. J was trimmed by 2 bases and V by 6 bases; bases with no gene match: 7. The CDR3 length is 14 residues. Germline V gene data show CDR1 as MDHEN and CDR2 as SYDVKM. CDR3 amino acids: CASSSGQPPYEQYF. DNA of the CDR3: TGTGCCAGCAGCTCGGGACAGCCACCCTACGAGCAGTACTTC.

The chain has TRBV6-5 and TRBJ2-7; the D is unclear. CDR1 MNHEY and CDR2 SVGAGI come from the germline V gene. V was cut by 7 bases and J by 7 bases, with 11 bases left in between. CDR3 length: 11 amino acids. The CDR3 is CASTSSGEQYF. The CDR3 DNA is TGTGCCAGCACAAGTTCCGGGGAGCAGTACTTC.

The chain recombines TRBV2 with TRBJ2-7, with 8 positions matching TRBD1. This CDR3 spans 15 amino acids. J was trimmed by 3 bases and V by 4 bases; bases with no gene match: 8. Germline lookup yields CDR1 SNHLY and CDR2 FYNNEI. The CDR3 loop is CASSGGQGRYYEQYF. The CDR3 DNA is TGTGCCAGCAGTGGAGGACAGGGCCGGTACTACGAGCAGTACTTC.

The V gene is TRBV2, the J gene TRBJ1-2; the match to TRBD1 covers 8 bases. The CDR3 is 14 residues long. Germline CDR1 reads SNHLY; CDR2 reads FYNNEI. Losses at the gene ends were 6 bases for V and 8 bases for J; bases not matched to a gene: 11. The CDR3 sequence: CASRDTDRGHGYTF. Written as DNA, the CDR3 is TGTGCCAGCAGGGATACTGACAGGGGTCACGGCTACACCTTC.

The genes are TRBV19 and TRBJ2-5; D perhaps matches TRBD1 (6 bases). This CDR3 spans 14 amino acids. Germline V gene sequence: CDR1 LNHDA, CDR2 SQIVND (reference sequence). V lost 5 bases, J lost 5 bases, and 15 bases lay in between. The CDR3 reads CASSPRWGPETQYF. As DNA, the CDR3 is TGTGCCAGTAGTCCGAGGTGGGGGCCGGAGACCCAGTACTTC.

This sequence joins TRBV6-5 and TRBJ1-1; 10 nucleotides align to TRBD1. J gave up 11 bases and V 6 bases, and 12 bases lay outside the gene matches. CDR1 is MNHEY, CDR2 SVGAGI, per germline. The CDR3 sequence is 14 residues long. This CDR3 is CASSRTGGREQAFF. In DNA, the CDR3 is TGTGCCAGCAGCAGGACAGGGGGTCGAGAGCAGGCTTTCTTT.

The chain recombines TRBV10-3 with TRBJ1-6; 8 bases are shared with TRBD1. Germline CDR1 is ENHRY and CDR2 is SYGVKD. This CDR3 comprises 13 residues. Trimming removed 6 bases from V and 10 bases from J; junction bases left unmatched: 5. In DNA, the CDR3 is TGTGCCATCAGGGCAGGGGGCGGATCACCCCTCCACTTT. As protein: CAIRAGGGSPLHF.

V is TRBV7-8 and J is TRBJ1-2, with 8 nucleotides matching TRBD1. This CDR3 region has 14 residues. Germline loops: CDR1 SGHVS, CDR2 FQNEAQ. Trimming removed 9 bases from V and 6 bases from J; junction bases left unmatched: 12. CDR3 loop: CASMVDRVNNGYTF. CDR3 coding DNA: TGTGCCAGTATGGTGGACAGGGTTAATAATGGCTACACCTTC.

J is TRBJ1-1 and V is TRBV10-2; no reliable D call. Trimming took off 8 bases at V and 0 bases at J, with 10 bases between the two ends. CDR3 length: 13 amino acids. Germline V gene lookup returns CDR1 WSHSY and CDR2 SAAADI. Here the CDR3 reads CASSKNMNTEAFF. The CDR3 region has the DNA TGCGCCAGCTCGAAAAACATGAACACTGAAGCTTTCTTT.

The chain uses TRBV5-1 and TRBJ2-3, with 9 bases matching TRBD2. V shed 5 bases and J 2 bases; nucleotides not matched to a gene: 9. Germline V gene data show CDR1 as SGHRS and CDR2 as YFSETQ. CDR3 length: 16 residues. DNA of the CDR3: TGCGCCAGCAGATTTATCGCGGGGGGGAACACAGATACGCAGTATTTT. This translates into CASRFIAGGNTDTQYF.

This rearrangement joins TRBV20-1 to TRBJ1-2, with TRBD1 matching over 9 bases. V lost 3 bases and J lost 4; bases outside the gene matches: 6. CDR3 length: 14 residues. The germline CDR1 and CDR2 sequences are DFQATT and SNEGSKA (reference sequence). CDR3 in amino acids: CSASLTGGFYGYTF. DNA of the CDR3: TGCAGTGCTAGTTTGACAGGGGGTTTCTATGGCTACACCTTC.

This clone was seen only once. The chain joins TRBV15 to TRBJ2-3; TRBD1 aligns across 7 bases. The germline CDR1 and CDR2 sequences are LNHNV and YYDKDF (reference sequence). J gave up 4 bases and V 2 bases, and 3 bases lay outside the gene matches. This CDR3 has 14 amino acids. The CDR3 region is CATSRRQGADTQYF. CDR3 in DNA: TGTGCCACCAGCAGACGACAGGGCGCAGATACGCAGTATTTT.

The chain carries TRBV3-1 (or the pseudogene TRBV3-2) and TRBJ2-5, with TRBD2 matching over 7 bases. V dropped 0 bases and J dropped 5; count of bases not matched to a gene: 3. This CDR3 region has 14 residues. Germline lookup yields CDR1 LGHDT and CDR2 YNNKEL (reference sequence). CDR3 DNA sequence: TGTGCCAGCAGCCAAGACCTGGGGGGGGAGACCCAGTACTTC. Residues: CASSQDLGGETQYF.

The J gene is TRBJ2-2, the V gene TRBV18; D is unresolved. The germline gives CDR1 KGHSH, CDR2 LQKENI. Trimming took off 3 bases at V and 5 bases at J, with 10 bases between the two ends. There are 14 residues in the CDR3. The CDR3 coding sequence is TGTGCCAGCTCACCTCCCGGTTGGACCGGGGAGCTGTTTTTT. This gives the protein CASSPPGWTGELFF.

This chain links TRBV5-1 with TRBJ2-1; unclear D gene. The V gene lost 1 base and the J gene lost 5 bases, with 10 bases spanning the gap. The CDR3 has 14 residues. Germline assignment: CDR1 SGHRS and CDR2 YFSETQ. CDR3 nucleotides: TGCGCCAGCAGCTTGTCGCCAGGCAACAATGAGCAGTTCTTC. Amino acids: CASSLSPGNNEQFF.

This clone was found once. V usage is TRBV5-1 and J usage is TRBJ2-1; the D gene is possibly TRBD2 (5 bases). The V and J ends lost 1 base and 6 bases respectively, with 11 bases between them. The CDR3 length is 14 residues. Germline assignment: CDR1 SGHRS and CDR2 YFSETQ. CDR3 in amino acids: CASSLYGLANEQFF. Written as DNA, the CDR3 is TGCGCCAGCAGCTTGTACGGTCTAGCCAATGAGCAGTTCTTC.

This clone was picked up a small number of times. The V gene is TRBV7-6, the J gene TRBJ2-1, with a tentative D call TRBD1 (6 bases). Germline lookup yields CDR1 SGHVS and CDR2 FNYEAQ. Trimming shortened V by 6 bases and J by 0 bases, and 12 bases separated the two germline ends. The CDR3 totals 15 residues. The CDR3 sequence: CASSGRGSSYNEQFF. The CDR3 DNA sequence: TGTGCCAGCAGTGGCAGGGGCAGCTCCTACAATGAGCAGTTCTTC.

The CDR3 region has the DNA TGTGCCAGCAGCGTAAGCCCCAGGGTTACCGGGGAGCTGTTTTTT. Protein: CASSVSPRVTGELFF. The gene calls are TRBV9 and TRBJ2-2; TRBD1 might be the D (5 bases). This CDR3 has 15 residues. Per the germline V gene, CDR1 is SGDLS and CDR2 is YYNGEE. The V and J ends lost 1 base and 5 bases respectively, with 12 bases between them. Combining the CDR3 with reference TRBV9 and TRBJ2-2 gives the whole variable domain DSGVTQTPKHLITATGQRVTLRCSPRSGDLSVYWYQQSLDQGLQFLIQYYNGEERAKGNILERFSAQQFPDLHSELNLSSLELGDSALYFCASSVSPRVTGELFFGEGSRLTVL.

The rearrangement joins TRBV12-3 or TRBV12-4 to TRBJ2-7, with unresolved D. The CDR3 spans 13 residues. V dropped 3 bases and J dropped 3 bases, with 9 bases sitting between them. The CDR3 DNA follows: TGTGCCAGCAGTTTGCAGGTAGGCTACGAGCAGTACTTC. Protein: CASSLQVGYEQYF.

The V call is TRBV15, the J call TRBJ1-5; D is unclear. Germline CDR1 and CDR2: LNHNV and YYDKDF (reference sequence). V lost 5 bases to trimming and J lost 2 bases, with 13 bases between them. The CDR3 is 15 residues long. The DNA for the CDR3 is TGTGCCACCAGCGTTGCTTGGGAGGGCAATCAGCCCCAGCATTTT. The encoded protein is CATSVAWEGNQPQHF.

This chain's CDR3 is CASSQNYWETQYF. For the CDR3, the DNA is TGCGCCAGCAGCCAGAACTACTGGGAGACCCAGTACTTC. The chain has TRBV4-1 and TRBJ2-5; D unresolved. The germline gives CDR1 MGHRA, CDR2 YSYEKL. CDR3 length: 13 residues. V was cut by 3 bases and J by 5 bases, with 10 bases left in between.